These T cell receptor beta chains were read from a single sample in a study of vaccination and CD4 T cells after COVID-19. Using its own MiXCR run on the PCR reads, TCRdb lists one record per CDR3 protein. This table has thousands of distinct CDR3 sequences, about 55% appearing once. Antigen specificity for these receptors is unknown. Sequenced: CD4+ T cells from blood, cultured in vitro. Source of these receptors: a human donor who had recovered from COVID-19. Each CDR3 is given with its conserved first and last residue. Where a row states a size, it is once, few, many or the class of an expanded clone; other rows omit it.

abundance: few; len: 15; v_gene: TRBV20-1; j_gene: TRBJ1-1; CDR3aa: CSAPRDRGMNTEAFF
abundance: -; len: 12; v_gene: TRBV20-1; j_gene: TRBJ2-3; CDR3aa: CRTGPRTDTQYF
abundance: -; len: 15; v_gene: TRBV20-1; j_gene: TRBJ1-1; CDR3aa: CSARPSTGIGTEAFF
abundance: -; len: 17; v_gene: TRBV6-1; j_gene: TRBJ2-5; CDR3aa: CASSAQSQTGLRETQYF
abundance: -; len: 15; v_gene: TRBV7-2; j_gene: TRBJ1-2; CDR3aa: CASRGTGKGAYGYTF
abundance: few; len: 12; v_gene: TRBV27; j_gene: TRBJ2-2; CDR3aa: CASSLRTGELFF
abundance: -; len: 15; v_gene: TRBV20-1; j_gene: TRBJ2-3; CDR3aa: CSAPWASVNTDTQYF
abundance: few; len: 15; v_gene: TRBV27; j_gene: TRBJ1-6; CDR3aa: CASRRGRGNNSPLHF
abundance: -; len: 11; v_gene: TRBV20-1; j_gene: TRBJ1-1; CDR3aa: CSAIRTKEAFF
abundance: -; len: 16; v_gene: TRBV20-1; j_gene: TRBJ1-1; CDR3aa: CSASSPQGGDNVEAFF
abundance: -; len: 15; v_gene: TRBV21-1; j_gene: TRBJ1-3; CDR3aa: CASSKTGNPGNTIYF
abundance: -; len: 15; v_gene: TRBV11-2; j_gene: TRBJ2-7; CDR3aa: CASTSLDRFTYEQYF
abundance: -; len: 12; v_gene: TRBV20-1; j_gene: TRBJ1-2; CDR3aa: CSARMGLDGYTF
abundance: -; len: 13; v_gene: TRBV20-1; j_gene: TRBJ1-1; CDR3aa: CSATNLGEVGSFF
abundance: few; len: 14; v_gene: TRBV6-2/TRBV6-3; j_gene: TRBJ1-2; CDR3aa: CASNFGGRAGGYTF
abundance: -; len: 14; v_gene: TRBV7-2; j_gene: TRBJ1-1; CDR3aa: CASSRDGTLGGAFF
abundance: -; len: 12; v_gene: TRBV2; j_gene: TRBJ1-3; CDR3aa: CASSESVYTIYF
abundance: -; len: 15; v_gene: TRBV6-2/TRBV6-3; j_gene: TRBJ1-6; CDR3aa: CASSYYGTGNSPLHF
abundance: large; len: 17; v_gene: TRBV24-1; j_gene: TRBJ2-2; CDR3aa: CATSASPLRGLAGELFF
abundance: -; len: 12; v_gene: TRBV19; j_gene: TRBJ1-2; CDR3aa: CASSFLNYGYTF
abundance: -; len: 15; v_gene: TRBV20-1; j_gene: TRBJ2-2; CDR3aa: CSASRLAANTGELFF
abundance: -; len: 14; v_gene: TRBV5-6; j_gene: TRBJ1-2; CDR3aa: CASSPMGQREGYTF
abundance: few; len: 13; v_gene: TRBV6-1; j_gene: TRBJ1-1; CDR3aa: CASSAGLFTEAFF
abundance: -; len: 15; v_gene: TRBV2; j_gene: TRBJ2-7; CDR3aa: CASSASGQGIYEQYF
abundance: -; len: 13; v_gene: TRBV9; j_gene: TRBJ1-2; CDR3aa: CASSESAGYGYTF
abundance: once; len: 19; v_gene: TRBV19; j_gene: TRBJ2-3; CDR3aa: CASSIVRRYGTGITDTQYF
abundance: -; len: 16; v_gene: TRBV6-1; j_gene: TRBJ1-5; CDR3aa: CASNPGQGARDQPQHF
abundance: -; len: 15; v_gene: TRBV20-1; j_gene: TRBJ2-1; CDR3aa: CSAHRPGGGLYEQFF
abundance: -; len: 13; v_gene: TRBV6-1; j_gene: TRBJ1-2; CDR3aa: CASRDREVRGYTF
abundance: medium-sized; len: 16; v_gene: TRBV24-1; j_gene: TRBJ1-2; CDR3aa: CATSDSRQGPNYGYTF
abundance: -; len: 14; v_gene: TRBV11-3; j_gene: TRBJ2-3; CDR3aa: CASSFQGSTDTQYF
abundance: -; len: 16; v_gene: TRBV15; j_gene: TRBJ2-5; CDR3aa: CATSRAGQAGQETQYF
abundance: -; len: 15; v_gene: TRBV24-1; j_gene: TRBJ2-4; CDR3aa: CATSEGLGAKNIQYF
abundance: -; len: 14; v_gene: TRBV20-1; j_gene: TRBJ2-3; CDR3aa: CSAMGQSSTDTQYF
abundance: -; len: 17; v_gene: TRBV10-2; j_gene: TRBJ1-5; CDR3aa: CASSESLTGTYNQPQHF
abundance: -; len: 14; v_gene: TRBV6-5; j_gene: TRBJ1-1; CDR3aa: CASSYVVTNTEAFF
abundance: few; len: 13; v_gene: TRBV7-2; j_gene: TRBJ1-2; CDR3aa: CASSFDGLYGYTF
abundance: -; len: 15; v_gene: TRBV6-5; j_gene: TRBJ2-7; CDR3aa: CASSYLKSGYYEQYF
abundance: -; len: 12; v_gene: TRBV6-5; j_gene: TRBJ1-1; CDR3aa: CASSYRGLKAFF
abundance: few; len: 13; v_gene: TRBV7-2; j_gene: TRBJ1-2; CDR3aa: CASSLGSDYGYTF
abundance: -; len: 16; v_gene: TRBV5-1; j_gene: TRBJ2-1; CDR3aa: CASKSNVQGVGNEQFF
abundance: -; len: 16; v_gene: TRBV19; j_gene: TRBJ1-5; CDR3aa: CASSIRGAYSNQPQHF
abundance: -; len: 16; v_gene: TRBV24-1; j_gene: TRBJ2-7; CDR3aa: CATSDPTSAFVDEQYF
abundance: -; len: 15; v_gene: TRBV20-1; j_gene: TRBJ2-7; CDR3aa: CSARPKTGTSNEQYF
abundance: few; len: 13; v_gene: TRBV6-5; j_gene: TRBJ1-1; CDR3aa: CASSSFSGREAFF